Each of the 16 T cell receptor beta chains below was sequenced from the same sample in a study of T-cell reconstitution after alpha-beta-depleted transplantation in children. Unique molecular identifiers were incorporated during preparation of the TCRbeta library. TCRdb re-called the PCR reads with MiXCR, one entry per CDR3 protein. The sample comprises approximately 270,000 distinct CDR3 sequences, under 30% of which are singletons, and about 5% rests with the top ten. Material: PBMCs, mostly from graft donor cells, obtained 360 days after TCRalphabeta/CD19-depleted stem cell transplant. The source is a female patient aged 2-9 years who had a stem cell transplant for congenital amegakaryocytic thrombocytopenia, so the T cells may come from the graft donor.

The chain couples TRBV6-5 to TRBJ2-7; 12 nucleotides line up with TRBD1. V was clipped by 0 bases and J by 7 bases; unmatched bases: 7. CDR1 and CDR2 (germline): MNHEY, SVGAGI. The CDR3 sequence is 16 residues long. Here the CDR3 reads CASSYSKGQGAGEQYF. As DNA, the CDR3 is TGTGCCAGCAGTTACTCGAAGGGACAGGGGGCAGGTGAGCAGTACTTC.

The rearrangement uses TRBV20-1 and TRBJ2-1; TRBD2 matches at 13 bases. The V segment lost 6 bases and the J segment 8 bases; nucleotides outside the gene matches: 16. The CDR3 has 17 residues. Looked up from germline, CDR1 is DFQATT and CDR2 is SNEGSKA (reference sequence). The CDR3 region has the DNA TGCAGTGCCCAGCCCCCGGGACTAGCGGGAATCGTAGATGAGCAGTTCTTC. Translating gives CSAQPPGLAGIVDEQFF.

The chain links TRBV19 to TRBJ1-1; TRBD1 matches 7 bases. The germline V gene has CDR1 LNHDA and CDR2 SQIVND (reference sequence). With V trimmed by 4 bases and J by 0 bases, 8 bases remained unmatched. This CDR3 is 16 amino acids long. CDR3 DNA: TGTGCCAGTAGTACATTACCGGGACAGATGAACACTGAAGCTTTCTTT. It specifies CASSTLPGQMNTEAFF. Variable domain in full (rest from reference TRBV19 and TRBJ1-1): DGGITQSPKYLFRKEGQNVTLSCEQNLNHDAMYWYRQDPGQGLRLIYYSQIVNDFQKGDIAEGYSVSREKKESFPLTVTSAQKNPTAFYLCASSTLPGQMNTEAFFGQGTRLTVV.

This clonotype has more than one count but fewer than ten. The chain's CDR3 is CASSLEPSSYEQYF. The CDR3 DNA reads as TGCGCCAGCAGCTTGGAGCCTAGCTCCTACGAGCAGTACTTC. This chain connects TRBV5-1 to TRBJ2-7; D is unresolved. CDR3 length: 14 amino acids. The V and J ends lost 0 bases and 0 bases respectively, with 7 bases between them. The germline CDR1 and CDR2 sequences are SGHRS and YFSETQ. The full variable domain, with the rest looked up from reference TRBV5-1 and TRBJ2-7, is KAGVTQTPRYLIKTRGQQVTLSCSPISGHRSVSWYQQTPGQGLQFLFEYFSETQRNKGNFPGRFSGRQFSNSRSEMNVSTLELGDSALYLCASSLEPSSYEQYFGPGTRLTVT.

V is TRBV6-5 and J is TRBJ2-2, with TRBD1 matching 10 bases. The CDR3 loop spans 16 amino acids. The junction had 3 bases not matched to a gene; V was cut back by 4 bases and J by 1 base. Germline CDR1 reads MNHEY; CDR2 reads SVGAGI. The CDR3: CASSWDRGRNTGELFF. Written as DNA, the CDR3 is TGTGCCAGCAGTTGGGACAGGGGTCGGAACACCGGGGAGCTGTTTTTT.

This clonotype has more than one count but fewer than ten. The junction and the germline gene differ at one end; a read error may be behind it. V gene TRBV20-1 combines with J gene TRBJ2-7, with 10 bases matching TRBD1. The CDR3 contains 12 residues. From germline, CDR1 is DFQATT and CDR2 SNEGSKA (reference sequence). The CDR3 spells CSASHDRGQRHF. The CDR3 coding sequence is TGCAGTGCTAGCCACGACAGGGGGCAGAGGCACTTC.

This clonotype occurred a few times. The chain couples TRBV7-7 to TRBJ2-5; possible D gene TRBD2, 6 bases. Germline V CDR1 and CDR2: SSHAT, FNYEAQ (reference sequence). This CDR3 region has 13 residues. V was pared by 3 bases and J by 5 bases, with 10 bases between. This CDR3 reads CASSFVRGETQYF. In DNA, the CDR3 is TGTGCCAGCAGCTTCGTTCGGGGGGAGACCCAGTACTTC.

This chain's CDR3 is CASSTGTDVYTGELFF. CDR3 in DNA: TGCGCCAGCAGCACCGGGACAGACGTGTACACCGGGGAGCTGTTTTTT. The genes are TRBV5-1 and TRBJ2-2, with 7 positions matching TRBD1. The junction had 9 bases not matched to a gene; V was cut back by 4 bases and J by 3 bases. Germline CDR1 and CDR2: SGHRS and YFSETQ. CDR3 length equals 16 residues.

This clonotype has a handful of counts. The chain joins TRBV3-1 to TRBJ2-7; D possibly corresponds to TRBD1 (5 bases). The germline CDR1 and CDR2 sequences are LGHDT and YNNKEL (reference sequence). This CDR3 has 13 amino acids. Between the trimmed V and J ends, which lost 0 bases and 5 bases, there was a span of 8 bases. As DNA, the CDR3 is TGTGCCAGCAGCCAAGACAGGGTGGACGAGCAGTACTTC. Amino acids: CASSQDRVDEQYF.

The chain joins TRBV5-4 to TRBJ2-1; 9 nucleotides line up with TRBD1. Germline CDR1 and CDR2: SGHNT and YYREEE (reference sequence). V lost 1 base and J lost 7; bases outside the gene matches: 6. The CDR3 has 15 amino acids. The CDR3 DNA follows: TGTGCCAGCAGCTTGTTGGGACAGGGCTTGAATGAGCAGTTCTTC. Amino acids: CASSLLGQGLNEQFF.

This clonotype was counted a few times. The chain carries TRBV28 and TRBJ2-5; no definite D call. V dropped 6 bases and J dropped 0 bases, with 8 bases sitting between them. The CDR3 consists of 13 residues. The germline gives CDR1 MDHEN, CDR2 SYDVKM. The CDR3 protein is CASRAGNQETQYF. The CDR3 DNA reads as TGTGCCAGCAGGGCAGGTAACCAAGAGACCCAGTACTTC.

This chain uses TRBV7-9 with TRBJ2-2; D ambiguous. With 3 bases removed from V and 3 bases from J, the gap between germline ends came to 14 bases. Germline assignment: CDR1 SEHNR and CDR2 FQNEAQ (reference sequence). The CDR3 length is 16 residues. CDR3 DNA: TGTGCCAGCAGCTTTGCTGGTGTGGGCGACACCGGGGAGCTGTTTTTT. Translated: CASSFAGVGDTGELFF.

V gene TRBV4-3 combines with J gene TRBJ2-7, with 8 bases matching TRBD2. Unmatched junction bases numbered 19, after V lost 0 bases and J lost 3 bases. The CDR3 totals 20 residues. CDR1 is LGHNA, CDR2 YSLEER, per germline. Here the CDR3 DNA reads TGCGCCAGCAGCCAAGATGGACCGGGACTAGGGTGGACCTACCGCTACGAGCAGTACTTC. Translation gives CASSQDGPGLGWTYRYEQYF.

In its sample, this clonotype was seen a few times. V and J are TRBV7-2 and TRBJ1-1; no clear D gene. The CDR3 is 15 residues long. Germline CDR1 reads SGHTA; CDR2 reads FQGNSA. Trimming pared 2 bases from V and 6 bases from J, leaving 16 bases between. In DNA form, the CDR3 reads TGTGCCAGCAGCTTATTAGTAAGCAGGTCTCCTGAAGCTTTCTTT. It translates to CASSLLVSRSPEAFF.

The rearrangement joins TRBV20-1 to TRBJ2-5; 7 bases are a match to TRBD2. The germline V gene has CDR1 DFQATT and CDR2 SNEGSKA (reference sequence). The CDR3 runs 16 residues. Losses at the gene ends were 4 bases for V and 4 bases for J; bases not matched to a gene: 15. The CDR3 region has the DNA TGCAGTGCTATAAGCGGGAATGTCCGCTTGATAGAGACCCAGTACTTC. Amino acids: CSAISGNVRLIETQYF.

V is TRBV28 and J is TRBJ1-2; TRBD1 might be the D (5 bases). Germline CDR1 reads MDHEN; CDR2 reads SYDVKM. The CDR3 has 14 amino acids. V lost 6 bases and J 2 bases, leaving 13 bases between the germline ends. Here the CDR3 reads CASSSGGKNYGYTF. The CDR3 coding sequence is TGTGCCAGCAGCTCCGGGGGAAAAAACTATGGCTACACCTTC.